The 16 T cell receptor beta chains below all came from one sample that was sequenced in a study of blood T cell repertoires in COVID-19. This table comes from immunoSEQ multiplex PCR, and its TCRdb copy is limited to in-frame clones, with some not included. The table records over 200,000 clones, roughly nine tenths of them present only once. The sequencing sample was made of PBMCs or T cells enriched from blood (not recorded which). These receptors were obtained from a human donor in a cohort exposed to, infected with or recovered from COVID-19 (not recorded which). The donor label of this sample is uncertain.

The chain couples TRBV24-1 to TRBJ1-2, with a weak D call TRBD1 (5 bases). Germline V gene data show CDR1 as KGHDR and CDR2 as SFDVKD. The CDR3 is made up of 13 amino acids. Deletions cut 4 bases from V and 8 bases from J, with 13 bases between. CDR3 sequence reads: CATSDRDREGYTF. The CDR3 DNA follows: TGTGCCACCAGTGACAGGGACCGGGAGGGCTACACCTTC.

DNA of the CDR3: TGTGCCAGCAGCCCGGGGGGGCTTTTCCCCCAAGAGACCCAGTACTTC. It is translated as CASSPGGLFPQETQYF. The chain has TRBV11-3 and TRBJ2-5, with 8 bases that match TRBD2. Unmatched junction bases numbered 9, after V lost 5 bases and J lost 1 base. Per the germline V gene, CDR1 is SGHNT and CDR2 is YENEEA. The length of the CDR3 is 16 residues.

The CDR3 spells CASSSVAGGYNEQFF. The CDR3 DNA reads TGTGCCAGCAGTTCAGTAGCGGGGGGCTACAATGAGCAGTTCTTC. This chain uses TRBV6-2 or TRBV6-3 with TRBJ2-1; 10 bases align to TRBD2. Germline V gives CDR1 MNHEY, CDR2 SVGEGT. This CDR3 is built from 15 residues. With V trimmed by 4 bases and J by 3 bases, 3 bases remained unmatched.

The gene calls are TRBV4-2 and TRBJ1-1, with TRBD1 matching 7 bases. V lost 0 bases, J lost 1 base, and 11 bases stayed unmatched. Germline V CDR1 and CDR2: LGHNA, YNFKEQ. The CDR3 runs 18 residues. DNA of the CDR3: TGTGCCAGCAGCCAAGATCGGGTTTGGCCAGGGGGGAACACTGAAGCTTTCTTT. It yields the protein CASSQDRVWPGGNTEAFF.

The genes are TRBV13 and TRBJ2-1; D uncertain. This CDR3 contains 13 residues. Between the trimmed V and J ends, which lost 5 bases and 9 bases, there was a span of 14 bases. The germline V gene has CDR1 PRHDT and CDR2 FYEKMQ (reference sequence). CDR3: CASSPALTGEQFF. The CDR3 nucleotides read TGTGCCAGCAGCCCAGCTCTGACGGGTGAGCAGTTCTTC.

The chain employs TRBV24-1 and TRBJ2-3; perhaps TRBD2 as D (6 bases). Germline V lookup: CDR1 KGHDR, CDR2 SFDVKD. The CDR3 is made up of 12 amino acids. Trimming shortened V by 1 base and J by 10 bases, and 8 bases separated the two germline ends. For the CDR3, the DNA is TGTGCCACCAGTGATTTCGGGGAGGCGCAGTATTTT. Protein product: CATSDFGEAQYF.

This chain connects TRBV28 to TRBJ1-5; 7 bases fit TRBD1. Unmatched junction bases numbered 13, after V lost 5 bases and J lost 0 bases. There are 18 residues in the CDR3. CDR1 is MDHEN and CDR2 is SYDVKM in the germline V gene. CDR3 in DNA: TGTGCCAGCAGTCCCTCGCCGGGACAGAGGGATAGCAATCAGCCCCAGCATTTT. It yields the protein CASSPSPGQRDSNQPQHF.

The chain employs TRBV7-6 and TRBJ2-2; 13 bases align to TRBD2. Trimming took 1 base from V and 5 from J; bases not matched to a gene: 16. The CDR3 has 21 amino acids. Germline V lookup: CDR1 SGHVS, CDR2 FNYEAQ. CDR3 sequence reads: CASSLVSRVRLAGGRTGELFF. CDR3 sequence (DNA): TGTGCCAGCAGCTTAGTTAGTAGGGTGAGACTAGCGGGGGGCAGGACCGGGGAGCTGTTTTTT.

The V call is TRBV3-1 (or the pseudogene TRBV3-2), the J call TRBJ2-1, with a possible D match to TRBD2 (5 bases). Germline V gene lookup returns CDR1 LGHDT and CDR2 YNNKEL (reference sequence). The CDR3 is 16 amino acids. With 1 base removed from V and 2 bases from J, the gap between germline ends came to 12 bases. In DNA, the CDR3 is TGTGCCAGCAGCCAAGCGGGCCCTAGCACCTACAATGAGCAGTTCTTC. This codes for CASSQAGPSTYNEQFF.

Comments on this clone: Mismatch with germline at one junction end may stem from a read error. The V gene is TRBV6-5, the J gene TRBJ2-3; weak D call: TRBD1 (7 bases). Germline V gene data show CDR1 as MNHEY and CDR2 as SVGAGI. The CDR3 has 15 amino acids. The CDR3 reads CASSYGQGGTDAQYF. The CDR3 DNA reads TGTGCCAGCAGTTACGGGCAGGGGGGAACAGATGCGCAGTATTTT.

The rearrangement joins TRBV7-8 to TRBJ2-5, with D possibly being TRBD1 (6 bases). This CDR3 spans 15 amino acids. Deletions cut 4 bases from V and 0 bases from J, with 12 bases between. The germline V gene encodes CDR1 SGHVS and CDR2 FQNEAQ. The CDR3 loop reads CASSSPGHNQETQYF. CDR3 coding DNA: TGTGCCAGCAGCTCGCCGGGACATAACCAAGAGACCCAGTACTTC.

V gene TRBV9 combines with J gene TRBJ1-1; D may be TRBD1 (5 bases). Trimming took off 0 bases at V and 0 bases at J, with 6 bases between the two ends. Germline V gene data show CDR1 as SGDLS and CDR2 as YYNGEE. The CDR3 is 14 amino acids. For the CDR3, the DNA is TGTGCCAGCAGCGTAGGACAGATGAACACTGAAGCTTTCTTT. Protein sequence: CASSVGQMNTEAFF.

CDR3 nucleotides: TGCGCCAGCAGCCAAGGGGCCCGTAGCGGGGACTTAGAAGAGACCCAGTACTTC. Protein product: CASSQGARSGDLEETQYF. The V and J genes are TRBV4-3 and TRBJ2-5; TRBD2 matches 8 bases. The CDR3 covers 18 residues. The J segment lost 3 bases and the V segment lost 1 base, leaving 13 bases of the junction unmatched. Looked up from germline, CDR1 is LGHNA and CDR2 is YSLEER.

The chain uses TRBV12-5 and TRBJ2-5; a weak D match, TRBD2 (7 bases). Germline V lookup: CDR1 LGHNT, CDR2 FRNRAP. The CDR3 sequence is 14 residues long. Trimming left V 2 bases short and J 4 bases short, with 11 bases between. CDR3 region: CASGLPGEGETQYF. The CDR3 coding sequence is TGTGCTAGTGGTTTGCCAGGGGAGGGAGAGACCCAGTACTTC.

This clone appeared once. The chain is built from TRBV6-5 and TRBJ1-1, with TRBD1 matching 7 bases. This CDR3 spans 14 amino acids. Losses at the gene ends were 7 bases for V and 1 base for J; bases not matched to a gene: 6. Germline V CDR1 and CDR2: MNHEY, SVGAGI. Here the CDR3 reads CASNTGATNTEAFF. Here the CDR3 DNA reads TGTGCCAGCAACACAGGGGCGACGAACACTGAAGCTTTCTTT.

This CDR3 reads CASSRLTGGGRNTEAFF. Here the CDR3 DNA reads TGTGCCAGCTCACGCCTGACAGGGGGCGGGAGGAACACTGAAGCTTTCTTT. The chain couples TRBV18 to TRBJ1-1; 10 bases fit TRBD1. Germline V CDR1 and CDR2: KGHSH, LQKENI. J gave up 1 base and V 4 bases, and 9 bases lay outside the gene matches. The CDR3 sequence is 17 residues long.